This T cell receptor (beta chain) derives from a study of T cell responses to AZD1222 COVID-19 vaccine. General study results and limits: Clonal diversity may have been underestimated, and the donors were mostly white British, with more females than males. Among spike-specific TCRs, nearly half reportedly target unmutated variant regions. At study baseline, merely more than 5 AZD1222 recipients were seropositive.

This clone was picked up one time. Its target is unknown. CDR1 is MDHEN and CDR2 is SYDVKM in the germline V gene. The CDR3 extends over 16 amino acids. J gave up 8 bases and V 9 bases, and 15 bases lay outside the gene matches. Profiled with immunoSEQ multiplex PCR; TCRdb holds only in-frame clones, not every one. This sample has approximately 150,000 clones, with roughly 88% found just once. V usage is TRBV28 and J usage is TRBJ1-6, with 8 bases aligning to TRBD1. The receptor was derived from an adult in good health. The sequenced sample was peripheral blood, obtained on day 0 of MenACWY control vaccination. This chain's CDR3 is CASSVPGQGEDSPLHF. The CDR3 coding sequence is TGTGCCAGTTCTGTGCCAGGACAGGGAGAAGATTCACCCCTCCACTTT.